This T cell receptor beta chain originates from a study of T cell clones after liver transplantation (dated by TCRdb to between 2018 and 2021). At the level of the whole study: ITN030ST, the source of the samples, was a randomized trial that attempted immunosuppression withdrawal within 2 years of liver transplantation. As an antigen-independent comparator for donor-reactive sequences, third party-reactive TCRbeta sequences were also identified from pre-transplant MLRs. Of the eight recipients, a few were HCV-positive, while the remaining recipients had been transplanted for non-autoimmune, non-viral indications. Donor-reactive T cell clones were identified by TCRbeta sequencing following a pre-transplant mixed lymphocyte reaction and were subsequently tracked in post-transplant blood. Blood samples were taken pre-transplant, pre-randomization before withdrawal, and post-randomization after full withdrawal or failed withdrawal. Tolerance meant complete immunosuppression withdrawal for at least one year without liver enzymes rising beyond twice the upper limit of normal. The study cohort included 8 liver transplant recipients, of whom 3 were classified as tolerant and 5 as non-tolerant. The subjects received no induction therapy and were kept on standard immunosuppression until randomization at 12-24 months post-transplant.

This clone was detected once. Its antigen remains undetermined. No much larger clone is present one base from it, and per-base qualities are unavailable. Using immunoSEQ, frozen genomic DNA was subjected to high-throughput TCRbeta CDR3 sequencing, a process that included PCR amplification, mapping, bias correction and internal controls. As for how the authors treated the data: Productive rearrangements were retained, and unique TCRbeta sequences were defined by the CDR3 nucleotide sequence together with the V and J gene. Donor-reactive sequences required at least 5-fold expansion in CFSE-low cells versus unstimulated pre-transplant cells and at least 0.01% frequency. Minimum frequency thresholds were set for each subject on the basis of the unstimulated sample with the lowest template count, so that a detection power of at least 90% was ensured. Repertoire turnover was measured by Jensen-Shannon divergence between the top 1000 TCRbeta sequences post- and pre-transplant. Two-sided Fisher's exact tests were used to test for changes in the detection of donor-reactive sequences. Imported from immuneACCESS, the table was reduced by TCRdb to in-frame sequences with V and J called. These copies leave out some clones; in studies compared against another copy, an unresolved V gene accounts for under half, and the cause of the remainder is not known. That table is the source of V, J and clone size, and D and trimming were worked out from the DNA. The sample table contains over 50,000 clones; only one count was recorded for approximately 87% of them. The ten largest account for 14% of the sample.

What the research found in general, with its limitations: In most of the 8 subjects, regardless of tolerance or HCV status, circulating donor-reactive CD4 TCRbeta sequences dropped significantly post-transplant. Donor-reactive sequences declined more than third party-reactive ones, suggesting partial antigen-specific deletion unrelated to withdrawal success. In a couple of subjects, low numbers of available donor cells limited the measurable donor-reactive repertoire. Conclusions were preliminary, limited by small, heterogeneous patient numbers and non-standardized post-transplant time points. When repertoire turnover was accounted for, significantly reduced detection of donor-reactive sequences was found in 7 of 8 subjects for CD4 and in 8 of 8 subjects for CD8. Because allograft tissue specimens were not available, migration of donor-reactive T cells into the graft, rather than deletion, may have occurred.

Thawed unstimulated PBMCs were stained for CD3, CD4 and CD8 and FACS-sorted into CD3+CD4+ and CD3+CD8+ populations. All 8 studied subjects were randomized to withdrawal of immunosuppression. The Qiagen DNeasy Blood and Tissue Kit was used for isolation of genomic DNA. The germline V gene provides CDR1 MDHEN and CDR2 SYDVKM. From its cysteine to its phenylalanine, the CDR3 spans 14 amino acids. Only CDR3 DNA remains: 42 bases, in frame from the first base. Clipping removes 6 bases from V and 6 bases from J, with 9 as the unmatched junction base count. Sequenced material: CD8+ T cells from blood, taken 12 months after liver transplant. The chain links TRBV28 with TRBJ1-1; 8 middle bases align to TRBD1. The receptor was isolated from a human patient who received a liver transplant. Once a transplant has taken place, some T cells may be donor derived. The CDR3 reads as follows: CASRPLTGDAEAFF. In nucleotides, the sequence is TGTGCCAGCAGGCCCCTGACAGGGGATGCTGAAGCTTTCTTT. The full variable domain, completed from the reference TRBV28 and TRBJ1-1 proteins outside the CDR3, reads DVKVTQSSRYLVKRTGEKVFLECVQDMDHENMFWYRQDPGLGLRLIYFSYDVKMKEKGDIPEGYSVSREKKERFSLILESASTNQTSMYLCASRPLTGDAEAFFGQGTRLTVV.